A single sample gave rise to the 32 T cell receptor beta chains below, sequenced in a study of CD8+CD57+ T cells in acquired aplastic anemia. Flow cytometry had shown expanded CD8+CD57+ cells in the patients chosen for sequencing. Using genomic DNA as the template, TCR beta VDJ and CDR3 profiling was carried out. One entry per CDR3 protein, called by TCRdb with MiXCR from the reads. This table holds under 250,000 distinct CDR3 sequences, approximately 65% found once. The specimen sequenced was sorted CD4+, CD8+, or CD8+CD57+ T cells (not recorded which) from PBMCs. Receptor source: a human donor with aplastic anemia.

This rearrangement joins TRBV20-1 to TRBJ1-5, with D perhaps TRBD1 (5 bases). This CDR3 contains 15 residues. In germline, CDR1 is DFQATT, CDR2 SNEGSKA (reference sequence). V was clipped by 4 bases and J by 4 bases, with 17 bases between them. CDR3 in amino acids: CSANGGEPQNQPQHF. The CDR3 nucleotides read TGCAGTGCTAATGGGGGGGAACCACAGAATCAGCCCCAGCATTTT.

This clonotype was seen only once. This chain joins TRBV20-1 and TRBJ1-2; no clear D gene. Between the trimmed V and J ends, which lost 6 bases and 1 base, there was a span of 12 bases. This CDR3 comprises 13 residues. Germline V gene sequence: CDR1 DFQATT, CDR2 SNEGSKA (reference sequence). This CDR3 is CSAHDGDNYGYTF. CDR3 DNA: TGCAGTGCCCACGACGGGGATAACTATGGCTACACCTTC.

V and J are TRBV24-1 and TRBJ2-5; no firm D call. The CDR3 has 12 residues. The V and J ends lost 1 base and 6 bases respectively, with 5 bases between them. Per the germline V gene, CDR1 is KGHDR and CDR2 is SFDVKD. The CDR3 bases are TGTGCCACCAGTGATTTTATGAAGACCCAGTACTTC. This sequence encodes CATSDFMKTQYF.

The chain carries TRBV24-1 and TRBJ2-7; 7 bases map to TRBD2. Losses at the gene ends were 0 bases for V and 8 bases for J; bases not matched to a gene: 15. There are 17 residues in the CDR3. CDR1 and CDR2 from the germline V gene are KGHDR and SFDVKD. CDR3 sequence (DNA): TGTGCCACCAGTGATTTGGGGGGAGGGGCAGCCGCTTCGAAGCAGTACTTC. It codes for CATSDLGGGAAASKQYF.

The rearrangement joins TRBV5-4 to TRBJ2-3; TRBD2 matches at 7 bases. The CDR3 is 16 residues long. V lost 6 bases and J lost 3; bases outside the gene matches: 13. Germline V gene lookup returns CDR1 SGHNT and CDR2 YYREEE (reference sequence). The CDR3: CASTRSGGGRTDTQYF. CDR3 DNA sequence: TGTGCCAGCACACGCAGTGGCGGGGGTCGAACAGATACGCAGTATTTT.

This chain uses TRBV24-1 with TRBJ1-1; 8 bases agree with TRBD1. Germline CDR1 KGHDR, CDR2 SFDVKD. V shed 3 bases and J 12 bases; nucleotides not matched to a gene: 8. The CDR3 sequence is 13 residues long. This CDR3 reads CATSDSRQGTTFF. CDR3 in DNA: TGTGCCACCAGTGATAGCCGACAGGGGACAACTTTCTTT.

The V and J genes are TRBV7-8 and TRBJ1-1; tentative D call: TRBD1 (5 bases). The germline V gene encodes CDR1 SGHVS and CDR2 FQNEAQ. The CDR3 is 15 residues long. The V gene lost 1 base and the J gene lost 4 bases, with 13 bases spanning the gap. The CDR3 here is CASSLGGGFGTEAFF. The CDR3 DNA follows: TGTGCCAGCAGCTTAGGTGGGGGGTTTGGCACTGAAGCTTTCTTT. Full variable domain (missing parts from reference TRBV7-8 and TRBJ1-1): GAGVSQSPRYKVAKRGQDVALRCDPISGHVSLFWYQQALGQGPEFLTYFQNEAQLDKSGLPSDRFFAERPEGSVSTLKIQRTQQEDSAVYLCASSLGGGFGTEAFFGQGTRLTVV.

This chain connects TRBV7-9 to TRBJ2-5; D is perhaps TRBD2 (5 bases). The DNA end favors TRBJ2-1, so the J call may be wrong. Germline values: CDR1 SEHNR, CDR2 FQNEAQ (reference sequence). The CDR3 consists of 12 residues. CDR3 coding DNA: TGTGCCAGCAGCCCTTTCGGGGATGAGCAGTTCTTC. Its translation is CASSPFGDEQFF.

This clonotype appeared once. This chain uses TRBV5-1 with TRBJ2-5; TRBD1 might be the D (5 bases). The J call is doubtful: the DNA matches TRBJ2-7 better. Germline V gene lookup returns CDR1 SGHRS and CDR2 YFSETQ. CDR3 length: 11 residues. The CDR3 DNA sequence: TGCGCCAGCAGATCAGGGTACGAGCAGTACTTC. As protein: CASRSGYEQYF.

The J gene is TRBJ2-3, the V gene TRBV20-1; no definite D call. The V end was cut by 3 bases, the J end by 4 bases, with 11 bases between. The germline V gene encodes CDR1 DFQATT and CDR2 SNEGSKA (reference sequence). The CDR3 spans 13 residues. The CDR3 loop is CSARKGFADTQYF. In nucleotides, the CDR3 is TGCAGTGCTAGGAAGGGTTTCGCAGATACGCAGTATTTT.

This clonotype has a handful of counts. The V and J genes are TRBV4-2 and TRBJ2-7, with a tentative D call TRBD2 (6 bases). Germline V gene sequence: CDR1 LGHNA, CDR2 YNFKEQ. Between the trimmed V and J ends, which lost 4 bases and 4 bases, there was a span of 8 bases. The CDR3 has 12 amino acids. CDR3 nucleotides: TGTGCCAGCAGCCCCGGGAGATACGAGCAGTACTTC. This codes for CASSPGRYEQYF.

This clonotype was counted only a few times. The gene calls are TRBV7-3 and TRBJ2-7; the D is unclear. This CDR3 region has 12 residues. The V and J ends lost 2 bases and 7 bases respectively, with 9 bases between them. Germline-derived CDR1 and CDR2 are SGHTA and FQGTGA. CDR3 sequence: CASSLDFGEQYF. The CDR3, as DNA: TGTGCCAGCAGCTTAGACTTCGGTGAGCAGTACTTC.

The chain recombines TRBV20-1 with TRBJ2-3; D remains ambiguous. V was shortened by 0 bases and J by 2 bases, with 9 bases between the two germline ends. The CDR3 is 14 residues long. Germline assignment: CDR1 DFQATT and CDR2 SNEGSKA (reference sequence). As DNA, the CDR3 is TGCAGTGCTAGAGATAACCTAGTCACAGATACGCAGTATTTT. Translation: CSARDNLVTDTQYF.

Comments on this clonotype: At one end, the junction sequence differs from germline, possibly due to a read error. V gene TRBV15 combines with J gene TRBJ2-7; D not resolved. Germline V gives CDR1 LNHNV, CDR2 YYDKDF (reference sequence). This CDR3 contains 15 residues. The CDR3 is CAASSLGPGLDEQYF. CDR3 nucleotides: TGTGCCGCCAGCAGCCTCGGGCCTGGTCTCGACGAGCAGTACTTC.

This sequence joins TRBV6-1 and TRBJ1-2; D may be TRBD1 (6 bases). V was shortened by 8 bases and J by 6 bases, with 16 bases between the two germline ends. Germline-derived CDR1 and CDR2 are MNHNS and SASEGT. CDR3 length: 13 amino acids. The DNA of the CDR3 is TGTGCCAGCTGTTTGGGACACCTGGATGGCTACACCTTC. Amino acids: CASCLGHLDGYTF.

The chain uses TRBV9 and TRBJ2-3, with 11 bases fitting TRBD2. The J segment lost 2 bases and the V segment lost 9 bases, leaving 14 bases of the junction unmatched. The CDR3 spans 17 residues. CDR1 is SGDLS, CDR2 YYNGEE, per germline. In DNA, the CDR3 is TGTGCCACCAGTGATGCGACTAGCGGGGCCCTCACAGATACGCAGTATTTT. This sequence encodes CATSDATSGALTDTQYF. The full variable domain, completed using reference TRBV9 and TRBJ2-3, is DSGVTQTPKHLITATGQRVTLRCSPRSGDLSVYWYQQSLDQGLQFLIQYYNGEERAKGNILERFSAQQFPDLHSELNLSSLELGDSALYFCATSDATSGALTDTQYFGPGTRLTVL.

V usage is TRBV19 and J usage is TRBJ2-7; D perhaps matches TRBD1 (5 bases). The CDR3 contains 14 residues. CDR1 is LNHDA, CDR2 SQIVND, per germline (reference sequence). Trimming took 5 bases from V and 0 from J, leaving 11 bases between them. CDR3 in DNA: TGTGCCAGTAGTGCACAGGCCAGCTCCTACGAGCAGTACTTC. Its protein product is CASSAQASSYEQYF.

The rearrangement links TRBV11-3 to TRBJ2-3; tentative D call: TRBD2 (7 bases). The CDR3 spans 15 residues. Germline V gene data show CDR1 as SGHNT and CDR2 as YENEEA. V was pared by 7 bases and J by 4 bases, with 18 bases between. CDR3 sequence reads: CASTLGGQRADTQYF. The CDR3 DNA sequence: TGTGCCAGCACCCTGGGGGGGCAGCGGGCAGATACGCAGTATTTT.

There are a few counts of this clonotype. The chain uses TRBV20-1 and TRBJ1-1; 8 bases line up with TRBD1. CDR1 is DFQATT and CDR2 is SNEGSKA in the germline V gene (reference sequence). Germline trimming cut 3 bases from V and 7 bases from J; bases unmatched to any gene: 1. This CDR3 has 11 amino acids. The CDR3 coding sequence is TGCAGTGCTAGTGACAGGGGTGAAGCTTTCTTT. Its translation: CSASDRGEAFF.

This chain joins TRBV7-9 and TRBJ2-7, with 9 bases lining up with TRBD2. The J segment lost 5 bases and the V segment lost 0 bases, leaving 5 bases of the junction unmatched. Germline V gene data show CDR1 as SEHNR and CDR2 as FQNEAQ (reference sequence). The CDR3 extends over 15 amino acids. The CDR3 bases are TGTGCCAGCAGCTTAGCCGGAGCGGGAGGCCACGAGCAGTACTTC. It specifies CASSLAGAGGHEQYF.

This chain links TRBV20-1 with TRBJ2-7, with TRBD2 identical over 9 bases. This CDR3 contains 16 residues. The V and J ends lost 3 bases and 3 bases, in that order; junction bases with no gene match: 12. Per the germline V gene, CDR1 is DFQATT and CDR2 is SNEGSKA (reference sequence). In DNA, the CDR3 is TGCAGTGCTAGTACGTCGAGCGGGGGGCCCATCTACGAGCAGTACTTC. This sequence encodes CSASTSSGGPIYEQYF.

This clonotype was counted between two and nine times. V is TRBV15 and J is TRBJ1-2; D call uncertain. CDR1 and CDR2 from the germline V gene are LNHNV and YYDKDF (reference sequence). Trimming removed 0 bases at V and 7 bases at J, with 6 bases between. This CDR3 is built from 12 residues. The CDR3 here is CATSRDRLGYTF. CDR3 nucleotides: TGTGCCACCAGCAGAGATCGGCTTGGCTACACCTTC.

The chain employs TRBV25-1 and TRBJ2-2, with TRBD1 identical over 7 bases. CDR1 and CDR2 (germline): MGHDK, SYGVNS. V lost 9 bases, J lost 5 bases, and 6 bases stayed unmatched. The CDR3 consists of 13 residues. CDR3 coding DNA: TGTGCCAGTGAACAGGGGCGGACCGGGGAGCTGTTTTTT. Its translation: CASEQGRTGELFF.

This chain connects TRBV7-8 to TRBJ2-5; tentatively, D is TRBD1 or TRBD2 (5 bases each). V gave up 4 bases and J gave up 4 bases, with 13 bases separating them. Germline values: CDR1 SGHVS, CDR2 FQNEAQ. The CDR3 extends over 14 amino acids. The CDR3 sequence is CASSSRVRGETQYF. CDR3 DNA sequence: TGTGCCAGCAGCTCCAGGGTGAGGGGAGAGACCCAGTACTTC.

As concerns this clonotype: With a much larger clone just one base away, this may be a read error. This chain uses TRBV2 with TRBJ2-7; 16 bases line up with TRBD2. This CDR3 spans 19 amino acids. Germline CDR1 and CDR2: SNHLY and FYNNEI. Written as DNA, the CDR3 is TGCGCCAGCAGCCAAGGATCCGGGACTAGCGGGGGGGCCGTCTGCGAGCAGTACTTC. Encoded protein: CASSQGSGTSGGAVCEQYF.

This chain's CDR3 is CATSDPDAASADTQYF. CDR3 bases: TGTGCCACCAGTGATCCGGACGCAGCCAGCGCAGATACGCAGTATTTT. This chain joins TRBV24-1 and TRBJ2-3; D uncertain. The CDR3 totals 16 residues. V was shortened by 3 bases and J by 4 bases, with 16 bases between the two germline ends. CDR1 KGHDR and CDR2 SFDVKD come from the germline V gene.

CDR3: CASSRGNLEAFF. CDR3 nucleotides: TGCGCCAGCAGCCGCGGGAACCTAGAAGCTTTCTTT. The chain has TRBV5-1 and TRBJ1-1; D gene unclear. The CDR3 totals 12 residues. Germline-derived CDR1 and CDR2 are SGHRS and YFSETQ. The ends were cut back, 4 bases at V and 8 bases at J, with 12 bases in the middle.

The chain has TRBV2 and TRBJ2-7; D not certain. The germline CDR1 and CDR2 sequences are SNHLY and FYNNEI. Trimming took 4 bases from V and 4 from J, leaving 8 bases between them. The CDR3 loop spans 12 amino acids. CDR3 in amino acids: CASSGNSYEQYF. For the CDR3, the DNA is TGTGCCAGCAGTGGTAATAGTTACGAGCAGTACTTC.

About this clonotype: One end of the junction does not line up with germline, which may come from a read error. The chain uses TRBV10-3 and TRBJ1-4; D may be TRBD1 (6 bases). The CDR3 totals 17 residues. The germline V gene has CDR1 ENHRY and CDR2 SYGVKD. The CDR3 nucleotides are TGTGCCAGCAGTTACTCTTCTACGACAGGCCTTAATGAAAAACTGTTTTTT. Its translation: CASSYSSTTGLNEKLFF.

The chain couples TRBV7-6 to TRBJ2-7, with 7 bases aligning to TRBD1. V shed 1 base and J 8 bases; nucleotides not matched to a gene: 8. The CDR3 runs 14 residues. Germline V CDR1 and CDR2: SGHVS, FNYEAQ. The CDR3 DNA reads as TGTGCCAGCAGCTTAGGACAGGGAAACGTCCAGCAGTACTTC. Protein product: CASSLGQGNVQQYF.

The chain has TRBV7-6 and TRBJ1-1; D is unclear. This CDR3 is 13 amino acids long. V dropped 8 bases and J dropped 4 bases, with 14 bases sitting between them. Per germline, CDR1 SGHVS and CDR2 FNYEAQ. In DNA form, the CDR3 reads TGTGCCAGCGGAATGACCCGGGCCACTGAAGCTTTCTTT. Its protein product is CASGMTRATEAFF.

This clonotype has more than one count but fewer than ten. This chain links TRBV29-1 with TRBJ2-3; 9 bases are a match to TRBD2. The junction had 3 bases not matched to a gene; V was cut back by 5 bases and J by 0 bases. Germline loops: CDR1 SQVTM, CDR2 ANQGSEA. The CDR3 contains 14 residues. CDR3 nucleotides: TGCAGCGTTAGCAGCGGGGGGAGCACAGATACGCAGTATTTT. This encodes CSVSSGGSTDTQYF.